These T cell receptor beta chains were read from a single sample in a study of post-analysis software for immune sequencing data. TCRdb reanalysed the PCR reads using MiXCR and keeps one entry per CDR3 protein. Among over 150,000 distinct CDR3 sequences listed, roughly 40% were seen once. This specimen was blood, taken after autologous hematopoietic stem cell transplantation. These receptors came from a girl under 18 with multiple sclerosis. Both conserved end residues are part of each CDR3. A D gene is named only where the DNA matches it firmly. Only some rows state a clone size, as once, few, many or a class for expanded clones.

J gene	D gene	clone size	CDR3 length	V gene	CDR3 protein	CDR3 DNA
TRBJ1-1	.	few	12	TRBV7-9	CASSLDNTEAFF	TGTGCCAGCAGCTTAGATAACACTGAAGCTTTCTTT
TRBJ1-5	TRBD1	.	13	TRBV20-1	CSAPDRDNQPQHF	TGCAGTGCTCCGGACAGGGACAATCAGCCCCAGCATTTT
TRBJ2-1	.	few	14	TRBV20-1	CSARSSRTYNEQFF	TGCAGTGCTAGAAGTAGCCGAACCTACAATGAGCAGTTCTTC
TRBJ2-5	.	few	14	TRBV20-1	CSARPSLRLKTQYF	TGCAGTGCTAGGCCTAGCCTACGTCTGAAGACCCAGTACTTC
TRBJ2-1	TRBD2	.	17	TRBV7-2	CASSLVVSGRYYNEQFF	TGTGCCAGCAGCTTAGTCGTTAGCGGGAGGTACTACAATGAGCAGTTCTTC
TRBJ1-5	.	.	12	TRBV4-2	CASSQDNQPQHF	TGTGCCAGCAGCCAGGATAATCAGCCCCAGCATTTT
TRBJ2-7	TRBD1	few	14	TRBV20-1	CSARPLDRLHEQYF	TGCAGTGCTAGACCCTTGGACAGGCTCCACGAGCAGTACTTC
TRBJ1-4	.	few	15	TRBV19	CASSIAGAKHEKLFF	TGTGCCAGTAGTATAGCAGGGGCGAAGCATGAAAAACTGTTTTTT
TRBJ2-4	.	.	15	TRBV7-9	CASSLERMPQNIQYF	TGTGCCAGCAGCTTAGAACGGATGCCGCAAAACATTCAGTACTTC
TRBJ2-1	TRBD2	.	14	TRBV28	CASILTSGYNEQFF	TGTGCCAGCATCCTGACTAGCGGGTACAATGAGCAGTTCTTC
TRBJ2-7	.	few	13	TRBV5-6	CASSPTGINEQYF	TGTGCCAGCAGCCCTACAGGGATCAACGAGCAGTACTTC
TRBJ2-3	.	.	18	TRBV5-1	CASSLRLDQRSVTDTQYF	TGCGCCAGCAGCTTGAGGCTGGACCAGCGGAGCGTCACAGATACGCAGTATTTT
TRBJ1-1	TRBD1	once	13	TRBV9	CASSPTGDTEAFF	TGTGCCAGCAGCCCGACAGGGGACACTGAAGCTTTCTTT
TRBJ1-1	TRBD1	once	15	TRBV7-9	CASSLRQGFDTEAFF	TGTGCCAGCAGCTTACGACAGGGTTTCGACACTGAAGCTTTCTTT
TRBJ2-1	TRBD2	few	16	TRBV20-1	CSARVLLAGPYNEQFF	TGCAGTGCTAGAGTGCTACTAGCGGGCCCCTACAATGAGCAGTTCTTC
TRBJ2-1	.	few	15	TRBV29-1	CSVNIGLVGYNEQFF	TGCAGCGTTAATATTGGGCTAGTCGGTTACAATGAGCAGTTCTTC
TRBJ1-2	.	many	16	TRBV4-3	CASSQELAGEGYGYTF	TGCGCCAGCAGCCAAGAATTGGCAGGGGAAGGCTATGGCTACACCTTC
TRBJ1-1	TRBD1	few	16	TRBV12-5	CASGLGSGTGGTEAFF	TGTGCTAGTGGTTTGGGCTCCGGGACAGGAGGCACTGAAGCTTTCTTT
TRBJ2-2	.	.	12	TRBV27	CASSWGAGELFF	TGTGCCAGCAGTTGGGGGGCCGGGGAGCTGTTTTTT
TRBJ1-6	TRBD1	few	14	TRBV5-5	CASSFDRGPSPLHF	TGTGCCAGCAGCTTCGACAGGGGGCCTTCACCCCTCCACTTT
TRBJ2-3	TRBD2	.	16	TRBV12-3/TRBV12-4	CASSSLGLAGTDTQYF	TGTGCCAGCAGTTCCCTGGGACTAGCGGGCACAGATACGCAGTATTTT
TRBJ2-1	TRBD2	few	17	TRBV6-6	CASSYGFGTSGDNEQFF	TGTGCCAGCAGTTACGGGTTTGGGACTAGCGGCGACAATGAGCAGTTCTTC